The TCR beta chain described here comes from a study of cytomegalovirus exposure and HLA in healthy donors. Vbeta (60) and Jbeta (13) primers were used in the PCR. Assay: immunoSEQ multiplex PCR; the TCRdb copy retains only in-frame clones and omits some. Here the sample spans over 130,000 clones, around 65% being singletons. The CDR3 spans 15 residues. Per the germline V gene, CDR1 is SNHLY and CDR2 is FYNNEI. V lost 3 bases to trimming and J lost 7 bases; unmatched junction nucleotides: 6. Material: PBMCs. This clonotype was sampled from a woman aged 60 to 75 in good health and CMV-seronegative. The V and J genes are TRBV2 and TRBJ2-2; TRBD2 aligns across 9 bases. DNA of the CDR3: TGTGCCAGCAGTGACCTAGCGGGAAGCGTCGGGGAGCTGTTTTTT. Translating gives CASSDLAGSVGELFF.